The rows below give T cell receptor beta chains drawn from one sample of a study of human T cells and chemical hapten exposure. TCRdb reanalysed the RACE reads using MiXCR and keeps one entry per CDR3 protein. In the table there are some 350,000 distinct CDR3 sequences, nearly 6.5% of which are singletons. The material sequenced was whole blood, taken in connection with sensitization to the hapten diphenylcyclopropenone (DPC). The receptors stem from a woman aged 18-30 years with alopecia areata. Some clones in this sample may be carry-over from other donors' samples. Each CDR3 is given with its conserved first and last residue. A D gene is named only where the DNA matches it firmly. Clone size appears in some rows only: once, few, many, or a class for an expanded clone.

J | D | size | V | DNA | CDR3
TRBJ1-1 | - | few | TRBV4-3 | TGCGCCAGCAGCCAAACGGACAGAAGGAACACTGAAGCTTTCTTT | CASSQTDRRNTEAFF
TRBJ1-1 | - | many | TRBV6-6 | TGTGCCAGCACCTCTGAAGGGGTGGAAGCTTTCTTT | CASTSEGVEAFF
TRBJ2-7 | TRBD1 | few | TRBV9 | TGTGCCAGCAGCGTAGGACAGGGGGCCTACGAGCAGTACTTC | CASSVGQGAYEQYF
TRBJ2-7 | - | few | TRBV21-1 | TGTGCCAGCAGCAACCGCAGGGTCGAGCAGTACTTC | CASSNRRVEQYF
TRBJ2-5 | - | - | TRBV5-1 | TGCGCCAGCAGCTTGTTGGGAATACAAGAGACCCAGTACTTC | CASSLLGIQETQYF
TRBJ1-5 | - | - | TRBV2 | TGTGCCAGCAGTGACAGGGTGAGCAATCAGCCCCAGCATTTT | CASSDRVSNQPQHF
TRBJ2-5 | - | many | TRBV5-4 | TGTGCCAGCAGCTTGCTGCTCTCCGAAGGGATCGAGACCCAGTACTTC | CASSLLLSEGIETQYF
TRBJ2-3 | TRBD2 | many | TRBV4-3 | TGCGCCAGCAGCCACTGGACTAGCGGGGGGCTCCTTACTAGCACAGATACGCAGTATTTT | CASSHWTSGGLLTSTDTQYF
TRBJ2-3 | TRBD2 | few | TRBV27 | TGTGCCAGCAGAAGTCGCGGGGGAGGGGAAGATACGCAGTATTTT | CASRSRGGGEDTQYF
TRBJ2-1 | - | few | TRBV6-5 | TGTGCCAGCAGTTACGGGCAGTTCGGTCGGAATGAGCAGTTCTTC | CASSYGQFGRNEQFF
TRBJ1-2 | TRBD1 | many | TRBV20-1 | TGCAGTGCTCTAACTTCCGGGACAGGGGGGATCTATGGCTACACCTTC | CSALTSGTGGIYGYTF
TRBJ2-5 | - | few | TRBV7-6 | TGTGCCAGCAGTTCACACCAAGAGACCCAGTACTTC | CASSSHQETQYF
TRBJ2-1 | - | few | TRBV4-1 | TGCGCCAGCAGCCAAGAATTCTCTAGCTCCTACAATGAGCAGTTCTTC | CASSQEFSSSYNEQFF
TRBJ2-7 | - | - | TRBV3-1 | TGTGCCAGCAGCCACAAGGGACACTCCTACGAGCAGTACTTC | CASSHKGHSYEQYF
TRBJ2-4 | - | many | TRBV29-1 | TGCAGCGTTGGGTCTGGGGTTGGGAACATTCAGTACTTC | CSVGSGVGNIQYF
TRBJ1-4 | - | many | TRBV6-6 | TGTGCCAGCAGTGCCACTTTGGGGTTGGCTCGTGAAAAACTGTTTTTT | CASSATLGLAREKLFF
TRBJ1-1 | - | many | TRBV4-3 | TGCGCCAGCAGCCTAAGAATCGGTGGGGCTGAAGCTTTCTTT | CASSLRIGGAEAFF
TRBJ1-2 | TRBD1 | many | TRBV10-1 | TGCGCCAGCAGTGAGTCTGAGACAGGGTGCTATGGCTACACCTTC | CASSESETGCYGYTF
TRBJ2-7 | - | few | TRBV5-1 | TGCGCCAGCAGCTGGTCGACCACCTACGAGCAGTACTTC | CASSWSTTYEQYF
TRBJ2-5 | - | - | TRBV14 | TGTGCCAGCAGCCAATCATATAAGACCCAGTACTTC | CASSQSYKTQYF
TRBJ2-3 | TRBD1 | many | TRBV7-9 | TGTGCCAGCAGCCCGGGGACAGGGGCAGATACGCAGTATTTT | CASSPGTGADTQYF
TRBJ2-1 | TRBD2 | many | TRBV6-6 | TGTGCCAGCAGTCCAGGACTAGCGGGGGCCTACAATGAGCAGTTCTTC | CASSPGLAGAYNEQFF
TRBJ1-2 | TRBD1 | few | TRBV19 | TGTGCCAGTAGTATGGGGGACAGTAACTATGGCTACACCTTC | CASSMGDSNYGYTF
TRBJ2-3 | TRBD2 | few | TRBV3-1 | TGTGCCAGCAGCCAAGATAGGGCTAGCGGGGGCTGGAAATATTTT | CASSQDRASGGWKYF
TRBJ1-6 | - | many | TRBV7-9 | TGTGCCAGCAAGGGGGGAGCTACGTATTCACCCCTCCACTTT | CASKGGATYSPLHF
TRBJ1-1 | - | many | TRBV9 | TGTGCCAGCAGCGTAGACAGGGTTACTGAAGCTTTCTTT | CASSVDRVTEAFF
TRBJ1-2 | - | few | TRBV5-1 | TGCGCCAGCAGTCTACGAGACGGGGGCTACACCTTC | CASSLRDGGYTF
TRBJ2-3 | TRBD2 | few | TRBV27 | TGTGCCAGCAGTTTAACTAGCGGGGGCCTTGATATGGATACGCAGTATTTT | CASSLTSGGLDMDTQYF
TRBJ2-3 | TRBD2 | many | TRBV20-1 | TGCAGTGCTAGAAGCGGACTAGCGGGTTCATTGAATACGCAGTATTTT | CSARSGLAGSLNTQYF
TRBJ2-1 | TRBD2 | - | TRBV20-1 | TGCAGTGCTAGGACCAGCGGGGGTTCCTACAATGAGCAGTTCTTC | CSARTSGGSYNEQFF
TRBJ2-3 | TRBD2 | many | TRBV4-3 | TGCGCCAGCAGCCAAGGACTAGCGGGGGCAATAAGCACAGATACGCAGTATTTT | CASSQGLAGAISTDTQYF
TRBJ1-2 | TRBD1 | many | TRBV28 | TGTGCCAGCAGTACCACCGGGACAGGGCGGCGGGGCTACACCTTC | CASSTTGTGRRGYTF
TRBJ2-3 | - | - | TRBV24-1 | TGTGCCACCAGTTCCCGCGGCACAGATACGCAGTATTTT | CATSSRGTDTQYF
TRBJ1-1 | TRBD1 | many | TRBV6-5 | TGTGCCAGCATCCCGGGACAGGGGAACGGTGGATCTGAAGCTTTCTTT | CASIPGQGNGGSEAFF
TRBJ2-1 | - | few | TRBV5-1 | TGCGCCAGCAGCTTGGTGGGGGTCTGGGCAGGGAAGGTGGATGAGCAGTTCTTC | CASSLVGVWAGKVDEQFF
TRBJ1-5 | - | - | TRBV6-2/TRBV6-3 | TGTGCCAGCAGTCACCAATACAATCAGCCCCAGCATTTT | CASSHQYNQPQHF
TRBJ2-4 | TRBD2 | many | TRBV3-1 | TGTGCCAGCAGTCTGCTAGCGGGGGGGCGAAACATTCAGTACTTC | CASSLLAGGRNIQYF
TRBJ2-7 | TRBD1 | many | TRBV29-1 | TGCAGCGTGGGACAGGGTCGATTTAGCTCCTACGAGCAGTACTTC | CSVGQGRFSSYEQYF
TRBJ2-3 | - | few | TRBV6-1 | TGTGCCAGCCTACGTGGAGGTCCAGATACGCAGTATTTT | CASLRGGPDTQYF
TRBJ2-7 | TRBD2 | - | TRBV4-3 | TGCGCCAGCAGCCAAGAACTAGCGGGGGATTACGAGCAGTACTTC | CASSQELAGDYEQYF
TRBJ2-1 | - | few | TRBV11-3 | TGTGCCAGCAGCCCGTACGGGACCACACTCTACAATGAGCAGTTCTTC | CASSPYGTTLYNEQFF